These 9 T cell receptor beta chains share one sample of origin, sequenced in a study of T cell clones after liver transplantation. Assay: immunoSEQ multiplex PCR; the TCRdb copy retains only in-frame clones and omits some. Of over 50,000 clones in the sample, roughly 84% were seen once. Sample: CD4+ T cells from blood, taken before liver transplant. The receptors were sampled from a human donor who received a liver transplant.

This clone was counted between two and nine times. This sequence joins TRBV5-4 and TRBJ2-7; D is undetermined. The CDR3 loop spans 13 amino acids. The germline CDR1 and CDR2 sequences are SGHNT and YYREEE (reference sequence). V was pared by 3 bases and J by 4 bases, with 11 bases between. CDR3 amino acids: CASSSPDVYEQYF. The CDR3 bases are TGTGCCAGCAGCTCCCCGGACGTGTACGAGCAGTACTTC. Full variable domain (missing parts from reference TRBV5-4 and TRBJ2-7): ETGVTQSPTHLIKTRGQQVTLRCSSQSGHNTVSWYQQALGQGPQFIFQYYREEENGRGNFPPRFSGLQFPNYSSELNVNALELDDSALYLCASSSPDVYEQYFGPGTRLTVT.

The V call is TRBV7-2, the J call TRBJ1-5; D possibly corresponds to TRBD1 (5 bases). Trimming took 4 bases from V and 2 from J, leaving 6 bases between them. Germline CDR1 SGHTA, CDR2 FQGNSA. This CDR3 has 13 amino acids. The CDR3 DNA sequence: TGTGCCAGCAGCTCACAGGGCAATCAGCCCCAGCATTTT. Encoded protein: CASSSQGNQPQHF.

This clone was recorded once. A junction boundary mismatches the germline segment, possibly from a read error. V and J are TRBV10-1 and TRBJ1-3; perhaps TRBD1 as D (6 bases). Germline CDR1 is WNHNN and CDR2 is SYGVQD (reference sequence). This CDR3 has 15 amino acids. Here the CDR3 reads CANSFRSGAGNTIYF. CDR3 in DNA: TGCGCCAACAGTTTCCGATCAGGGGCTGGAAACACCATATATTTT.

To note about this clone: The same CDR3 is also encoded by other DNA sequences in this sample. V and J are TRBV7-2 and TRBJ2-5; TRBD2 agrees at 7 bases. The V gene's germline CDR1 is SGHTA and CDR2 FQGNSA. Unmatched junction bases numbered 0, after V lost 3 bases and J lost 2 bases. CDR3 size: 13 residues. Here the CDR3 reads CASSLGGQETQYF. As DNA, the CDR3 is TGTGCCAGCAGCTTGGGGGGGCAAGAGACCCAGTACTTC.

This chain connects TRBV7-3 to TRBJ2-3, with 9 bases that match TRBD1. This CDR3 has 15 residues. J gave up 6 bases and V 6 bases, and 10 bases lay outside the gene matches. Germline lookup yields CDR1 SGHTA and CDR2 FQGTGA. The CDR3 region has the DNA TGTGCCAGCAGGTTACAGGGGGCGCGAACGGATACGCAGTATTTT. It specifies CASRLQGARTDTQYF.

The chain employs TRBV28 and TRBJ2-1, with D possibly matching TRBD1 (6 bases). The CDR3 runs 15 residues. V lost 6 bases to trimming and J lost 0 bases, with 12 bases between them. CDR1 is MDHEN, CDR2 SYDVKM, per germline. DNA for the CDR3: TGTGCCAGCAGAGGTTCGGACAGCTCCTACAATGAGCAGTTCTTC. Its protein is CASRGSDSSYNEQFF. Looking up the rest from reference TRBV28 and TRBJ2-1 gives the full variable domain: DVKVTQSSRYLVKRTGEKVFLECVQDMDHENMFWYRQDPGLGLRLIYFSYDVKMKEKGDIPEGYSVSREKKERFSLILESASTNQTSMYLCASRGSDSSYNEQFFGPGTRLTVL.

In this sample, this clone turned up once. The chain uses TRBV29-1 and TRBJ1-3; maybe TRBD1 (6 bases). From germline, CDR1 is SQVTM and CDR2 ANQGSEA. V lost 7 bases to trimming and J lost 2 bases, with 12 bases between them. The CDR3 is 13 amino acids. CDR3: CSAEGGAGNTIYF. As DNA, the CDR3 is TGCAGCGCAGAAGGGGGAGCTGGAAACACCATATATTTT.

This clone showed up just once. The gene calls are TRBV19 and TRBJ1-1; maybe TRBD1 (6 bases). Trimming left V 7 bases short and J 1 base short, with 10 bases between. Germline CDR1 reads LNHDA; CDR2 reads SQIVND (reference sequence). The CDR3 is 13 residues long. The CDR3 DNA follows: TGTGCCAGTACCCGGACAGCGAACACTGAAGCTTTCTTT. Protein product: CASTRTANTEAFF. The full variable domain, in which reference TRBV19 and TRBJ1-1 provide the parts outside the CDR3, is DGGITQSPKYLFRKEGQNVTLSCEQNLNHDAMYWYRQDPGQGLRLIYYSQIVNDFQKGDIAEGYSVSREKKESFPLTVTSAQKNPTAFYLCASTRTANTEAFFGQGTRLTVV.

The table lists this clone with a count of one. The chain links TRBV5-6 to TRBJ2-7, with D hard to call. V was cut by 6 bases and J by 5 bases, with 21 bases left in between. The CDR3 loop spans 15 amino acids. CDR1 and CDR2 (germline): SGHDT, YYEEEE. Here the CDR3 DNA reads TGTGCCAGCACCCAACTTGGACGGCAGGACCACGAGCAGTACTTC. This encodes CASTQLGRQDHEQYF.